This T cell receptor (beta chain) was found in a study of PD-L1 blockade in urothelial cancer. Time point here: peripheral blood 6 weeks after treatment start. Trimming left V 4 bases short and J 0 bases short, with 15 bases between. Germline CDR1 and CDR2: SQVTM and ANQGSEA. The CDR3 has 15 amino acids. Each PCR had synthetic TCR analog templates added to it as a spike-in. Assay: immunoSEQ multiplex PCR; the TCRdb copy retains only in-frame clones and omits some. This sample has around 50,000 clones, with approximately 85% found just once. The chain has TRBV29-1 and TRBJ1-1; the D is unclear. This TCR came from a man between 45 and 60 years old with urothelial cancer. The specimen comprised PBMCs, sampled around atezolizumab (anti-PD-L1) treatment. CDR3 sequence reads: CSVAFVGSMNTEAFF. The CDR3 nucleotides are TGCAGCGTTGCCTTTGTGGGCAGCATGAACACTGAAGCTTTCTTT.